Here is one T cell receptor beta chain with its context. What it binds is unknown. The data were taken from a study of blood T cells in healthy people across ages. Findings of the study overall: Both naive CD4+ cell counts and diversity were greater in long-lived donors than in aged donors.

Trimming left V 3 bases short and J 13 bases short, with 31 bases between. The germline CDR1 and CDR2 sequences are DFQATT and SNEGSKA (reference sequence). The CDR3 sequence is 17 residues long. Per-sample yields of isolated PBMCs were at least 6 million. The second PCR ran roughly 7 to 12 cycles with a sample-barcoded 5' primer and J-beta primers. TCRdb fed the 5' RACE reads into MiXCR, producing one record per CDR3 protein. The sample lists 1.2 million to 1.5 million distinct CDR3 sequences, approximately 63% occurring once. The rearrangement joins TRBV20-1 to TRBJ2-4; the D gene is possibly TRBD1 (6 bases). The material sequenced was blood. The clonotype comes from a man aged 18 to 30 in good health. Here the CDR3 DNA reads TGCAGTGCTAGGGATTCACAGGGCCAGCGCTCCTACAATGAGCAGTACTTC. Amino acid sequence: CSARDSQGQRSYNEQYF.